Following are 20 T cell receptor beta chains from one sample sequenced in a study of blood T cell repertoires in COVID-19. This table comes from immunoSEQ multiplex PCR, and its TCRdb copy is limited to in-frame clones, with some not included. The data show about 100,000 clones, 88% seen once. Sequenced sample: peripheral blood. Receptors were obtained from a woman aged 60-70 years with acute or convalescent COVID-19.

The CDR3 nucleotides are TGTGCCAGCAGCTTACAGGGAACGATCTATGGCTACACCTTC. It is translated as CASSLQGTIYGYTF. The chain combines TRBV13 with TRBJ1-2; D is perhaps TRBD1 (5 bases). This CDR3 has 14 amino acids. Trimming removed 2 bases from V and 4 bases from J, with 11 bases in between. Germline V gene lookup returns CDR1 PRHDT and CDR2 FYEKMQ (reference sequence).

The chain carries TRBV7-8 and TRBJ1-5; perhaps TRBD1 as D (5 bases). Per germline, CDR1 SGHVS and CDR2 FQNEAQ. Trimming took 2 bases from V and 0 from J, leaving 8 bases between them. The CDR3 is made up of 15 amino acids. Here the CDR3 DNA reads TGTGCCAGCAGCTTAATGACAGATAGCAATCAGCCCCAGCATTTT. This encodes CASSLMTDSNQPQHF.

The rearrangement joins TRBV5-1 to TRBJ1-1; a weak D match, TRBD1 (5 bases). Germline-derived CDR1 and CDR2 are SGHRS and YFSETQ. The V and J ends lost 7 bases and 4 bases respectively, with 20 bases between them. The CDR3 sequence is 15 residues long. The CDR3 here is CASQTGGTLGTEAFF. CDR3 bases: TGCGCCAGCCAGACGGGCGGGACCTTGGGCACTGAAGCTTTCTTT. The variable domain in full, with the rest retrieved from reference TRBV5-1 and TRBJ1-1, is KAGVTQTPRYLIKTRGQQVTLSCSPISGHRSVSWYQQTPGQGLQFLFEYFSETQRNKGNFPGRFSGRQFSNSRSEMNVSTLELGDSALYLCASQTGGTLGTEAFFGQGTRLTVV.

The chain recombines TRBV5-8 with TRBJ1-1; D is ambiguous. Per the germline V gene, CDR1 is SGHTS and CDR2 is YDEGEE. Trimming pared 2 bases from V and 1 base from J, leaving 9 bases between. The CDR3 extends over 14 amino acids. The CDR3 sequence: CASSFDWQNTEAFF. The CDR3 bases are TGTGCCAGCAGCTTTGACTGGCAGAACACTGAAGCTTTCTTT.

The J gene is TRBJ1-5, the V gene TRBV6-4; no clear D gene. Germline V gene sequence: CDR1 MRHNA, CDR2 SNTAGT. V lost 4 bases to trimming and J lost 9 bases, with 13 bases between them. The CDR3 covers 13 residues. In DNA form, the CDR3 reads TGTGCCAGCAGTGCGAATTTGAACGGGCCCCAGCATTTT. Amino acids: CASSANLNGPQHF.

V and J are TRBV11-2 and TRBJ1-6, with no clear D. Trimming shortened V by 5 bases and J by 13 bases, and 15 bases separated the two germline ends. CDR3 length equals 13 residues. CDR1 and CDR2 from the germline V gene are SGHAT and FQNNGV. The CDR3 protein is CASSPLSGTPLHF. The CDR3 nucleotides are TGTGCCAGCAGCCCCTTGAGCGGAACCCCCCTCCACTTT.

The CDR3 loop reads CASSPSGLNTGELFF. The CDR3 DNA reads as TGTGCCAGCAGCCCAAGCGGACTGAACACCGGGGAGCTGTTTTTT. V is TRBV28 and J is TRBJ2-2, with D perhaps TRBD2 (5 bases). This CDR3 has 15 residues. Germline V CDR1 and CDR2: MDHEN, SYDVKM. V gave up 6 bases and J gave up 1 base, with 12 bases separating them.

This rearrangement joins TRBV11-2 to TRBJ2-3, with D hard to call. Germline assignment: CDR1 SGHAT and CDR2 FQNNGV. The CDR3 length is 12 residues. The germline V and J ends were trimmed by 5 bases and 2 bases, with 5 bases remaining between them. For the CDR3, the DNA is TGTGCCAGCAGCACTACCACAGATACGCAGTATTTT. Translating it yields CASSTTTDTQYF.

V usage is TRBV30 and J usage is TRBJ1-1; D is possibly TRBD1 (5 bases). The CDR3 totals 15 residues. The V gene lost 2 bases and the J gene lost 3 bases, with 16 bases spanning the gap. Germline-derived CDR1 and CDR2 are GTSNPN and SVGIG (reference sequence). The CDR3: CAWSMHGTSHTEAFF. Written as DNA, the CDR3 is TGTGCCTGGAGTATGCATGGGACTTCACACACTGAAGCTTTCTTT.

The chain couples TRBV7-2 to TRBJ1-2; D not certain. Per germline, CDR1 SGHTA and CDR2 FQGNSA. The CDR3 has 15 residues. The V end lost 2 bases, the J end lost 2 bases, and 12 bases lay between the germline ends. The CDR3 region is CASSLRSAGNYGYTF. The CDR3 DNA reads as TGTGCCAGCAGCTTAAGGTCGGCAGGCAACTATGGCTACACCTTC.

The CDR3 loop reads CASSVDSGITEAFF. The CDR3 DNA is TGTGCCAGCAGCGTAGATTCCGGGATCACTGAAGCTTTCTTT. V usage is TRBV9 and J usage is TRBJ1-1; no clear D gene. Between the trimmed V and J ends, which lost 0 bases and 4 bases, there was a span of 10 bases. The CDR3 runs 14 residues. Germline assignment: CDR1 SGDLS and CDR2 YYNGEE.

J is TRBJ2-7 and V is TRBV27; possible D gene TRBD1, 5 bases. This CDR3 region has 13 residues. The germline V gene has CDR1 MNHEY and CDR2 SMNVEV (reference sequence). The germline V and J ends were trimmed by 6 bases and 7 bases, with 16 bases remaining between them. The DNA of the CDR3 is TGTGCCAGCAGGACAGTCGTTCAAGGGGAGCAGTACTTC. Its translation is CASRTVVQGEQYF.

V is TRBV14 and J is TRBJ2-1; tentatively, D is TRBD2 (5 bases). Trimming left V 0 bases short and J 9 bases short, with 9 bases between. Germline CDR1 is SGHDN and CDR2 is FVKESK. The CDR3 spans 13 residues. CDR3 nucleotides: TGTGCCAGCAGCCAAGATTTGAGGGCTGAGCAGTTCTTC. Its protein product is CASSQDLRAEQFF.

This clone was detected a few times. The chain combines TRBV14 with TRBJ2-2, with D possibly TRBD2 on 5 matching bases. CDR3 length: 16 amino acids. Germline CDR1 reads SGHDN; CDR2 reads FVKESK. Trimming took off 1 base at V and 4 bases at J, with 13 bases between the two ends. The CDR3 reads CASSQGLGVGTGELFF. The CDR3 DNA sequence: TGTGCCAGCAGCCAAGGCCTCGGGGTCGGCACCGGGGAGCTGTTTTTT.

The genes are TRBV2 and TRBJ1-4, with D maybe TRBD1 (6 bases). Germline CDR1 SNHLY, CDR2 FYNNEI. This CDR3 has 15 amino acids. The V gene lost 0 bases and the J gene lost 7 bases, with 12 bases spanning the gap. CDR3 nucleotide sequence: TGTGCCAGCAGTGAAGCTTTGGGACAAGCTGAAAAACTGTTTTTT. It specifies CASSEALGQAEKLFF.

The gene calls are TRBV18 and TRBJ2-7, with 9 bases fitting TRBD1. After removal of 2 bases from V and 4 bases from J, the junction contained 6 bases not matched to a gene. The CDR3 loop spans 15 amino acids. Germline V gives CDR1 KGHSH, CDR2 LQKENI. As DNA, the CDR3 is TGTGCCAGCTCACCATCGACAGGGGGAGGTTACGAGCAGTACTTC. This sequence encodes CASSPSTGGGYEQYF.

This chain links TRBV24-1 with TRBJ1-2; no clear D gene. Germline V gives CDR1 KGHDR, CDR2 SFDVKD. CDR3 length: 12 residues. V lost 0 bases, J lost 7 bases, and 5 bases lay in between. The CDR3 protein is CATSDLPGGYTF. The CDR3 DNA reads as TGTGCCACCAGTGATTTGCCGGGTGGCTACACCTTC.

The chain's CDR3 is CAWSVLANQPQHF. CDR3 in DNA: TGTGCCTGGAGTGTACTCGCCAATCAGCCCCAGCATTTT. The V call is TRBV30, the J call TRBJ1-5; D not certain. This CDR3 has 13 residues. Germline V gene data show CDR1 as GTSNPN and CDR2 as SVGIG (reference sequence). V lost 0 bases to trimming and J lost 3 bases, with 6 bases between them. The variable domain in full, completed from reference TRBV30 and TRBJ1-5, reads SQTIHQWPATLVQPVGSPLSLECTVEGTSNPNLYWYRQAAGRGLQLLFYSVGIGQISSEVPQNLSASRPQDRQFILSSKKLLLSDSGFYLCAWSVLANQPQHFGDGTRLSIL.

The gene calls are TRBV27 and TRBJ1-2, with 7 bases identical to TRBD1. CDR1 is MNHEY, CDR2 SMNVEV, per germline (reference sequence). The J segment lost 6 bases and the V segment lost 6 bases, leaving 7 bases of the junction unmatched. This CDR3 is 13 amino acids long. The CDR3 reads CASRGDREDGYTF. The CDR3 DNA follows: TGTGCCAGCAGAGGAGACAGGGAGGATGGCTACACCTTC.

The chain couples TRBV6-5 to TRBJ1-2; tentatively, D is TRBD1 (6 bases). This CDR3 has 13 amino acids. Germline V lookup: CDR1 MNHEY, CDR2 SVGAGI. V lost 6 bases, J lost 7 bases, and 15 bases lay in between. The CDR3 nucleotides read TGTGCCAGCAGAATACAGGGCACGGTTGGCTACACCTTC. This codes for CASRIQGTVGYTF.